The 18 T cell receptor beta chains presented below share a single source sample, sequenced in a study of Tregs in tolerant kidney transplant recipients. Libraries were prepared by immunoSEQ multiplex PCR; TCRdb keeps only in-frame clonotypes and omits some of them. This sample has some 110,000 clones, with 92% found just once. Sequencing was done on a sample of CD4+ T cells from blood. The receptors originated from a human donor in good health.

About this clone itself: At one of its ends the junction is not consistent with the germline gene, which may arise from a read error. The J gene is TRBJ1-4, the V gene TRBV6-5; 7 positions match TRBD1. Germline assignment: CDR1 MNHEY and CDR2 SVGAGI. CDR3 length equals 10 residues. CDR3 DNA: TGTGCCAGCAGTGAAGTTGGGACAGTTTTT. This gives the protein CASSEVGTVF.

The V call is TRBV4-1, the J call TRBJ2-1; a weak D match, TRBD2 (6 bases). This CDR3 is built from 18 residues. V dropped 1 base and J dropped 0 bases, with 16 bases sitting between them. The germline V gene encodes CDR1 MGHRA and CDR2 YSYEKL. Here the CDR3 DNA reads TGCGCCAGCAGCCAAGGAGCCGCTCGGGGACTCTCCTACAATGAGCAGTTCTTC. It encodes CASSQGAARGLSYNEQFF.

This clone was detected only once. The CDR3 DNA sequence: TGTGCCACCAGCCGAGGCCGCCGGGACAGGGGCCTCACAGATACGCAGTATTTT. Translation: CATSRGRRDRGLTDTQYF. The chain employs TRBV15 and TRBJ2-3, with 10 bases that match TRBD1. This CDR3 spans 18 amino acids. The V gene's germline CDR1 is LNHNV and CDR2 YYDKDF (reference sequence). The V gene end was trimmed by 5 bases and the J gene end by 2 bases; junction bases not matched to a gene: 13.

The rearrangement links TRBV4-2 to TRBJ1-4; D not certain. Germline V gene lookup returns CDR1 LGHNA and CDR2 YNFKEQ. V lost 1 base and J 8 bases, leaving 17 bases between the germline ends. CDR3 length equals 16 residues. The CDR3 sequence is CASSQVIGATVEKLFF. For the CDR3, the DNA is TGTGCCAGCAGCCAAGTCATCGGAGCCACGGTGGAAAAACTGTTTTTT.

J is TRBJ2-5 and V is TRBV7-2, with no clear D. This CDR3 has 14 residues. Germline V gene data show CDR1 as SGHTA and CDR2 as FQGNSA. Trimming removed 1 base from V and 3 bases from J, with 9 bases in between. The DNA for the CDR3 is TGTGCCAGCAGCTTAGAAGTCGCAGAAGAGACCCAGTACTTC. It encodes CASSLEVAEETQYF.

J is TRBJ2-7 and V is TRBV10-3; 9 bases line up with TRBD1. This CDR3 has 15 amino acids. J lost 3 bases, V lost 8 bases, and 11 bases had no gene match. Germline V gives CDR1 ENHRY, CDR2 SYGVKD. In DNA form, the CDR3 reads TGTGCCATCGGAGGGGCGGGACAGGGTTACTACGAGCAGTACTTC. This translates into CAIGGAGQGYYEQYF.

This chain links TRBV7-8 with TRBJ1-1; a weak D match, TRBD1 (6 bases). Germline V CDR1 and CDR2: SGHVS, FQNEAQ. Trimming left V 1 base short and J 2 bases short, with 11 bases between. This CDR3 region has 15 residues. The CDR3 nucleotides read TGTGCCAGCAGCTTAGTTTCAGGGGTAAACACTGAAGCTTTCTTT. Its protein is CASSLVSGVNTEAFF.

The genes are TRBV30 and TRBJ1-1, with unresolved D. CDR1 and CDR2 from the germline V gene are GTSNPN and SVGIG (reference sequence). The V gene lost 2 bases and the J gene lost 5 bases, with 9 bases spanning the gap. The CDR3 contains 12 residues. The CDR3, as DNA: TGTGCCTGGAGTACGGAGTGGACTGAAGCTTTCTTT. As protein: CAWSTEWTEAFF.

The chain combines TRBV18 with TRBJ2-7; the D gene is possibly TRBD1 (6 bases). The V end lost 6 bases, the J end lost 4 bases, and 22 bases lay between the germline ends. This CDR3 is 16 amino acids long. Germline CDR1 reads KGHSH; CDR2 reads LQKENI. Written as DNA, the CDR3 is TGTGCCAGCTCGCCGTTCCCTGGACAGAGTACTTACGAGCAGTACTTC. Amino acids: CASSPFPGQSTYEQYF. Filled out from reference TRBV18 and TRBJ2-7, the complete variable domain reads NAGVMQNPRHLVRRRGQEARLRCSPMKGHSHVYWYRQLPEEGLKFMVYLQKENIIDESGMPKERFSAEFPKEGPSILRIQQVVRGDSAAYFCASSPFPGQSTYEQYFGPGTRLTVT.

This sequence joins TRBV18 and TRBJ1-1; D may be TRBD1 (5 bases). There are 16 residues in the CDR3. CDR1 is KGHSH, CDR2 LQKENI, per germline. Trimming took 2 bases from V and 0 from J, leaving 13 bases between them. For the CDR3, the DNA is TGTGCCAGCTCACCATCGACAGTAATCCTGAACACTGAAGCTTTCTTT. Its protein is CASSPSTVILNTEAFF.

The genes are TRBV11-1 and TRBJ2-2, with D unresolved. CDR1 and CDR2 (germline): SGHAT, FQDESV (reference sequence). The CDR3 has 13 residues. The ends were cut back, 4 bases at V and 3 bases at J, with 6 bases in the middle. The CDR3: CASSSYDTGELFF. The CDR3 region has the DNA TGTGCCAGCAGCTCATATGACACCGGGGAGCTGTTTTTT.

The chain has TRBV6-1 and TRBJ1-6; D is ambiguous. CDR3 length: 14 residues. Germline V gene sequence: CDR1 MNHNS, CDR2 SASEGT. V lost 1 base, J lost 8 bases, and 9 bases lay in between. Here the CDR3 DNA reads TGTGCCAGCAGTGAAGATGGCCGGGATTCACCCCTCCACTTT. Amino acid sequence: CASSEDGRDSPLHF.

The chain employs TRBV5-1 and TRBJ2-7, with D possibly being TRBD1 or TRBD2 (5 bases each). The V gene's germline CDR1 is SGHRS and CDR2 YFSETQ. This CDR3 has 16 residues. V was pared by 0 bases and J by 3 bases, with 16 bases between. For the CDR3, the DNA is TGCGCCAGCAGCTTGGCCGGGACCCATACGGGCTACGAGCAGTACTTC. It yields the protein CASSLAGTHTGYEQYF.

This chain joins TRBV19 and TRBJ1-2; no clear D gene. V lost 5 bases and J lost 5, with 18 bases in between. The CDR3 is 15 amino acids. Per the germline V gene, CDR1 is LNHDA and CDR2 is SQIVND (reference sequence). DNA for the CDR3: TGTGCCAGTAGTGTCCAGGAACGGATTTTATATGGCTACACCTTC. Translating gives CASSVQERILYGYTF.

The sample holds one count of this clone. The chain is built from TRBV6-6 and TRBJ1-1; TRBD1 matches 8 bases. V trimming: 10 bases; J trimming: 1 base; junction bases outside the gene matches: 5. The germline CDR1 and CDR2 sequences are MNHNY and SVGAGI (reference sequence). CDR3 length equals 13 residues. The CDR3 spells CANRDRGNTEAFF. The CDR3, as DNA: TGTGCCAACCGCGACAGGGGGAACACTGAAGCTTTCTTT.

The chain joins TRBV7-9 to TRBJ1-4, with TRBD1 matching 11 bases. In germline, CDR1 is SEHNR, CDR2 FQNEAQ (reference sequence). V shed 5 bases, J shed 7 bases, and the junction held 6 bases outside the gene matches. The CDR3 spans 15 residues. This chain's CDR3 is CASSVAGTGGEKLFF. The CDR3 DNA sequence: TGTGCCAGCAGCGTGGCCGGGACAGGGGGTGAAAAACTGTTTTTT.

This CDR3 is CATSRDFHANSYNEQFF. In nucleotides, the CDR3 is TGTGCCACCAGCAGAGATTTTCATGCAAACTCCTACAATGAGCAGTTCTTC. The V and J genes are TRBV15 and TRBJ2-1; D remains ambiguous. Looked up from germline, CDR1 is LNHNV and CDR2 is YYDKDF (reference sequence). The V end lost 0 bases, the J end lost 0 bases, and 12 bases lay between the germline ends. The CDR3 totals 17 residues. The entire variable domain, with the rest obtained from reference TRBV15 and TRBJ2-1, is as follows: DAMVIQNPRYQVTQFGKPVTLSCSQTLNHNVMYWYQQKSSQAPKLLFHYYDKDFNNEADTPDNFQSRRPNTSFCFLDIRSPGLGDTAMYLCATSRDFHANSYNEQFFGPGTRLTVL.

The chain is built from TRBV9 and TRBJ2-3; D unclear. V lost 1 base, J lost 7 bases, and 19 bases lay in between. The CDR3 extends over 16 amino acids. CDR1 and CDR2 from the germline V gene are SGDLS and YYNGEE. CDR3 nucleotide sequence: TGTGCCAGCAGCGTAAGTCCCCCCCCCGTCGCAAATACGCAGTATTTT. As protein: CASSVSPPPVANTQYF. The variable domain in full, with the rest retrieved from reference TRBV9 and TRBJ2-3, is DSGVTQTPKHLITATGQRVTLRCSPRSGDLSVYWYQQSLDQGLQFLIQYYNGEERAKGNILERFSAQQFPDLHSELNLSSLELGDSALYFCASSVSPPPVANTQYFGPGTRLTVL.